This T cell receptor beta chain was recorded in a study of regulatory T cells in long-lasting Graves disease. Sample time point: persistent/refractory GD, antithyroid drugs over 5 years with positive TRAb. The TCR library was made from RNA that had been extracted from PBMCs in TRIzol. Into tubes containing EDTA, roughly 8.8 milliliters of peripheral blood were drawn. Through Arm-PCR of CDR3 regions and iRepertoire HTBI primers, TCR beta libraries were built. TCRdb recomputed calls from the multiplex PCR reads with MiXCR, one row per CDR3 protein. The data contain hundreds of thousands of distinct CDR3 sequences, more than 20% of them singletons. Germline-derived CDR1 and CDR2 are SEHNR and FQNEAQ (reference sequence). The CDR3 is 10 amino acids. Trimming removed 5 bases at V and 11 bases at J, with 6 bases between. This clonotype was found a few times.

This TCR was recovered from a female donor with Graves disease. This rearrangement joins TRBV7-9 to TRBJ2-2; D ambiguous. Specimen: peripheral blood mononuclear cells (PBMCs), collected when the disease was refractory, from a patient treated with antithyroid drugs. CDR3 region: CASSRRELFF. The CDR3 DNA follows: TGTGCCAGCAGCCGGCGCGAGCTGTTTTTT.